These T cell receptor beta chains were read from a single sample in a study of breast tumors, draining lymph nodes, adjacent tissues. TCRdb re-called the multiplex PCR reads with MiXCR, one entry per CDR3 protein. The sample records about 230,000 distinct CDR3 sequences, approximately 30% being singletons. Sequenced: axillary lymph node tissue. The receptor source for this set is a female donor with breast cancer. Some clones in this sample may be carry-over from other donors' samples. Each CDR3 is given with its conserved first and last residue. The order of the fields is V gene, clone size, D gene, J gene, CDR3 DNA, CDR3 protein. D genes are given only for firm matches. Clone size is given for some rows only: seen once, a few or many times, or a class if the clone is expanded.

v_gene: TRBV28
abundance: NA
d_gene: NA
j_gene: TRBJ1-4
CDR3nt: TGTGCCAGCAGTTTTGGTGGGCTAACTAATGAAAAACTGTTTTTT
CDR3aa: CASSFGGLTNEKLFF

v_gene: TRBV20-1
abundance: many
d_gene: NA
j_gene: TRBJ2-7
CDR3nt: TGCAGTGCTAGAGATCCGAAGGAGGGTAATTACGAGCAGTACTTC
CDR3aa: CSARDPKEGNYEQYF

v_gene: TRBV7-8
abundance: many
d_gene: TRBD2
j_gene: TRBJ2-1
CDR3nt: TGTGCCAGCAGCCGGGGACGCGGGGGAGAGCAGTTCTTC
CDR3aa: CASSRGRGGEQFF

v_gene: TRBV19
abundance: once
d_gene: NA
j_gene: TRBJ1-4
CDR3nt: TGTGCCAGTAGTATAACGGAGGGTTCAAGGGAAAAACTGTTTTTT
CDR3aa: CASSITEGSREKLFF

v_gene: TRBV20-1
abundance: few
d_gene: NA
j_gene: TRBJ2-2
CDR3nt: TGCAGTGCTTCTCCCGGGACAGGGGAGCTGTTTTTT
CDR3aa: CSASPGTGELFF

v_gene: TRBV15
abundance: many
d_gene: NA
j_gene: TRBJ2-7
CDR3nt: TGTGCCACCAGCAGAGAGTTCACGTACGAGCAGTACTTC
CDR3aa: CATSREFTYEQYF

v_gene: TRBV20-1
abundance: NA
d_gene: TRBD2
j_gene: TRBJ2-1
CDR3nt: TGCAGTGCTCGAGCGGGAGAATCCTACAATGAGCAGTTCTTC
CDR3aa: CSARAGESYNEQFF

v_gene: TRBV5-4
abundance: few
d_gene: TRBD2
j_gene: TRBJ2-3
CDR3nt: TGTGCCAGCAGCTTAACGGGAGGTCACACAGATACGCAGTATTTT
CDR3aa: CASSLTGGHTDTQYF

v_gene: TRBV6-5
abundance: many
d_gene: TRBD2
j_gene: TRBJ2-7
CDR3nt: TGTGCCAGCAGTTGGCCTCGCAACCTAGCGGGAGTCAACGAGCAGTACTTC
CDR3aa: CASSWPRNLAGVNEQYF

v_gene: TRBV7-9
abundance: NA
d_gene: NA
j_gene: TRBJ1-4
CDR3nt: TGTGCCAGCAGCTTAGGGGGGACGGATGAAAAACTGTTTTTT
CDR3aa: CASSLGGTDEKLFF

v_gene: TRBV7-9
abundance: many
d_gene: TRBD1
j_gene: TRBJ2-1
CDR3nt: TGTGCCAGCAGCCTCCGGGACAGGGGGCGGTATGAGCAGTTCTTC
CDR3aa: CASSLRDRGRYEQFF

v_gene: TRBV6-5
abundance: many
d_gene: NA
j_gene: TRBJ2-1
CDR3nt: TGTGCCACCTCTCGGAACTACGACTACAATGAGCAGTTCTTC
CDR3aa: CATSRNYDYNEQFF

v_gene: TRBV28
abundance: many
d_gene: NA
j_gene: TRBJ2-3
CDR3nt: TGTGCCAGCAGGGAGACGGCTAGCACAGATACGCAGTATTTT
CDR3aa: CASRETASTDTQYF

v_gene: TRBV2
abundance: many
d_gene: NA
j_gene: TRBJ2-5
CDR3nt: TGTGCCATCACCTTGCTTAGCTGGCAAGAGACCCAGTACTTC
CDR3aa: CAITLLSWQETQYF

v_gene: TRBV11-3
abundance: NA
d_gene: NA
j_gene: TRBJ2-2
CDR3nt: TGTGTCAGCAGCTTTAGCAGGAACACCGGGGAGCTGTTTTTC
CDR3aa: CVSSFSRNTGELFF

v_gene: TRBV4-2
abundance: many
d_gene: NA
j_gene: TRBJ2-2
CDR3nt: TGTGCCAGCAGCCCCCGACAGGGAGGAAACACCGGGGAGCTGTTTTTT
CDR3aa: CASSPRQGGNTGELFF

v_gene: TRBV6-5
abundance: many
d_gene: NA
j_gene: TRBJ2-5
CDR3nt: TGTGCCAGCAGTTACTGGAAAGGAACTCCCGAAGAGACCCAGTACTTC
CDR3aa: CASSYWKGTPEETQYF

v_gene: TRBV29-1
abundance: many
d_gene: TRBD2
j_gene: TRBJ2-7
CDR3nt: TGCAGCGTGAGGGTGCTAGCGGGAGCCTACGAGCAGTACTTC
CDR3aa: CSVRVLAGAYEQYF

v_gene: TRBV6-2/TRBV6-3
abundance: many
d_gene: NA
j_gene: TRBJ1-2
CDR3nt: TGTGCCAGCAGTTACTATGGACAGAATGGCTACACCTTC
CDR3aa: CASSYYGQNGYTF

v_gene: TRBV9
abundance: NA
d_gene: NA
j_gene: TRBJ2-7
CDR3nt: TGTGCCAGCAGCGTAGCGGCCAACTCCTACGGGCAGTCCTTC
CDR3aa: CASSVAANSYGQSF